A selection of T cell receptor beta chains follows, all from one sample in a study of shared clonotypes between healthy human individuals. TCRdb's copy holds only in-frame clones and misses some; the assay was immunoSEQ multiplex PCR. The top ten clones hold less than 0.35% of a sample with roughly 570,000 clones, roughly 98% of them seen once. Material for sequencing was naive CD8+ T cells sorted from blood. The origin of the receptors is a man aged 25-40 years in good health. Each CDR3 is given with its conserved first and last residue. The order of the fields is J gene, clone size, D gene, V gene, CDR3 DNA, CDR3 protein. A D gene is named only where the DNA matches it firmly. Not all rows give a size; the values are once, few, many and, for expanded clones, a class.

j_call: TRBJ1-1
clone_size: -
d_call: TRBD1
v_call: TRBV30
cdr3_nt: TGTGCCTGGAGTGTGCAGGGGGCCCGCGCGGCTTTCTTT
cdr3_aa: CAWSVQGARAAFF

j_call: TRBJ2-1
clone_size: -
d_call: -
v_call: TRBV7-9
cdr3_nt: TGTGCCAGCAGCTTAACCTCCACAGGGATCTACTCCTACAATGAGCAGTTCTTC
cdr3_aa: CASSLTSTGIYSYNEQFF

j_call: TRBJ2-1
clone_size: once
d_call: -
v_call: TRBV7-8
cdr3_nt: TGTGCCAGCAGCTTATCGGCGGAGAGCTCCTACAATGAGCAGTTCTTC
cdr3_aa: CASSLSAESSYNEQFF

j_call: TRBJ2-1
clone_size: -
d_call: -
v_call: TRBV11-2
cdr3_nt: TGTGCCAGCGCGAACGGCGTTAATGAGCAGTTCTTC
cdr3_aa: CASANGVNEQFF

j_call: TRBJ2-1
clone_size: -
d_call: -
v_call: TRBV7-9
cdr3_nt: TGTGCCAGCAGCTTAGGCGGTGCGCACAATGAGCAGTTCTTC
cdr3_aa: CASSLGGAHNEQFF

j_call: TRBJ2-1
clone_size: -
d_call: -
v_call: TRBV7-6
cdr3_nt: TGTGCCAGCAGCTTACGAGGGACCTACAATGAGCAGTTCTTC
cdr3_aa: CASSLRGTYNEQFF

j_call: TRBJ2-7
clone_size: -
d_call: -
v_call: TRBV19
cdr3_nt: TGTGCCAGTACCCCCGGGACGTCGGAATACGAGCAGTACTTC
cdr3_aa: CASTPGTSEYEQYF

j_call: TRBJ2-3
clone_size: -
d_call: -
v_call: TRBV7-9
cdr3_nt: TGTGCCAGCAGCCCCTCGGGGGTTCAAGATACGCAGTATTTT
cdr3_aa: CASSPSGVQDTQYF

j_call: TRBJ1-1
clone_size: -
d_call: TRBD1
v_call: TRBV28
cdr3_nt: TGTGCCAGCAGAGCCTACAGGGGGGGGCCCACTGAAGCTTTCTTT
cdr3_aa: CASRAYRGGPTEAFF

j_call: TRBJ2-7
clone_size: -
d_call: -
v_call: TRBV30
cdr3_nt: TGTGCCTGGAGACCCACGTCCCCACCCTCCTACGAGCAGTACTTC
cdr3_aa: CAWRPTSPPSYEQYF

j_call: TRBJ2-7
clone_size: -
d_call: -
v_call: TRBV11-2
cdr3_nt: TGTGCCAGCGAGGACGCCCTCAAATACGAGCAGTACTTC
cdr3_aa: CASEDALKYEQYF

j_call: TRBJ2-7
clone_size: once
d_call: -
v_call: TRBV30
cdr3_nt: TGTGCCTGGAGTTTCGGTTCCTCTTACGAGCAGTACTTC
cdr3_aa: CAWSFGSSYEQYF

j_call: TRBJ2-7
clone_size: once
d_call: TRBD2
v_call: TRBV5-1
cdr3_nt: TGCGCCAGCAGCGCACTAGTGGGGCTAGCGGGAGCCGAGCAGTACTTC
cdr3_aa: CASSALVGLAGAEQYF

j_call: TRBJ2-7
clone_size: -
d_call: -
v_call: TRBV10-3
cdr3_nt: TGTGCCATCAGTGAGTCGACCCAGGCGAACTCCTACGAGCAGTACTTC
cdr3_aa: CAISESTQANSYEQYF

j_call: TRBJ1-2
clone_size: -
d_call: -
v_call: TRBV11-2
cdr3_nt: TGTGCCAGCAGCTTAGAGGGGCAGGGAGCGGTAAAAGGCTACACCTTC
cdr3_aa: CASSLEGQGAVKGYTF

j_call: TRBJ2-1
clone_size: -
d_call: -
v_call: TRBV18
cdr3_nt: TGTGCCAGCTCACCAGGGGCGGGCCGCTCCTACAATGAGCAGTTCTTC
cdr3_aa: CASSPGAGRSYNEQFF

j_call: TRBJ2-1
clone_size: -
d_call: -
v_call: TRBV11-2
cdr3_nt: TGTGCCAGCAGCGCCCCGCTGGGTTCGCGGCGCTCCTACAATGAGCAGTTCTTC
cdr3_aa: CASSAPLGSRRSYNEQFF

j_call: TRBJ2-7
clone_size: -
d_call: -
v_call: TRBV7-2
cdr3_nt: TGTGCCAGCAGCTTAAGGCTAGGGACATACGAGCAGTACTTC
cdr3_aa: CASSLRLGTYEQYF

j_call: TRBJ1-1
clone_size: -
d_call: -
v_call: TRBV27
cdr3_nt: TGTGCCAGCAGTTTATTGGGTGGCATGAACACTGAAGCTTTCTTT
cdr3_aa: CASSLLGGMNTEAFF

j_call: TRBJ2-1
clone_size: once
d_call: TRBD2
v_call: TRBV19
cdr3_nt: TGTGCCAGTAGTATTGCGGGAGGGCCTCGGGTTGAGCAGTTCTTC
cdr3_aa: CASSIAGGPRVEQFF

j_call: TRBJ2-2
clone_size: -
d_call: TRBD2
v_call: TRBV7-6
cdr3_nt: TGTGCCAGCAGCTTAAATCTAGCGGGAGGAAACACCGGGGAGCTGTTTTTT
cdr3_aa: CASSLNLAGGNTGELFF

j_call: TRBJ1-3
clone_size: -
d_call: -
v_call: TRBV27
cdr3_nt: TGTGCCAGCAGTTTAGCAGGGATGGCTGGAAACACCATATATTTT
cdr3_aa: CASSLAGMAGNTIYF

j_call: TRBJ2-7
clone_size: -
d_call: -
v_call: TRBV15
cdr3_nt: TGTGCCACCAGTGGGGGAGGAAGCTACGAGCAGTACTTC
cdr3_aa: CATSGGGSYEQYF

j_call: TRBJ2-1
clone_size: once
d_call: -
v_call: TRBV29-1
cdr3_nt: TGCAGCGTTGAAGAGCGTGGGAGGGGGACTGAGCAGTTCTTC
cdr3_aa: CSVEERGRGTEQFF

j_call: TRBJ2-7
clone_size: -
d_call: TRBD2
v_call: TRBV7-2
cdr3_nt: TGTGCCAGCAGCTTAGGACTAGCGGGGGTCGAGCAGTACTTC
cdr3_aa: CASSLGLAGVEQYF

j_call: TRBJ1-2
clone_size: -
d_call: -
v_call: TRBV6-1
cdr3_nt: TGTGCCAGCAGTGAAGTAGGGGGGGGCGAATCGAGCTATGGCTACACCTTC
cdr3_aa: CASSEVGGGESSYGYTF

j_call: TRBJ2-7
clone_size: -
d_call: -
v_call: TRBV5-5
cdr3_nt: TGTGCCAGCAGCTTGGGGATTCGGGGTCACGAGCAGTACTTC
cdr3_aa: CASSLGIRGHEQYF

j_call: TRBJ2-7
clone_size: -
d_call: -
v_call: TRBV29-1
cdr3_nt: TGCAGCGTTCATACAGGCTACGAGCAGTACTTC
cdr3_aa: CSVHTGYEQYF

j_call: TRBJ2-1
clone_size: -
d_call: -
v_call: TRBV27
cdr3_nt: TGTGCCAGCAGTTTACTGCAGGGAGAATTCTACAATGAGCAGTTCTTC
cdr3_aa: CASSLLQGEFYNEQFF

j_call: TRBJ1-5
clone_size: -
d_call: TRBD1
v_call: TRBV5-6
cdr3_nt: TGTGCCAGCAGCCTGACAGGGGGATTGAGGGGTCAGCCCCAGCATTTT
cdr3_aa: CASSLTGGLRGQPQHF

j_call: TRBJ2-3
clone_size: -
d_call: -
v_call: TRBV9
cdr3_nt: TGTGCCAGCAGCGTAGCGGGTCGGGGGGCTCAGGTCACAGATACGCAGTATTTT
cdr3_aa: CASSVAGRGAQVTDTQYF

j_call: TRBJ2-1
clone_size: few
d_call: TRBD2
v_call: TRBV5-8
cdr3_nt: TGTGCCAGCAGCTTCAGCCTAGCGGGAATGCATGAGCAGTTCTTC
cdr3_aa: CASSFSLAGMHEQFF

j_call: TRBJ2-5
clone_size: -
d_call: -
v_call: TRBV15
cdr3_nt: TGTGCCACCAGCAGAGAACCCATAGAGACCCAGTACTTC
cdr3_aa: CATSREPIETQYF

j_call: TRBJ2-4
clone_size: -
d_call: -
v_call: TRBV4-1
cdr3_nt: TGCGCCAGCAGCCAAGGCGGAGCCAAAAACATTCAGTACTTC
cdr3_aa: CASSQGGAKNIQYF

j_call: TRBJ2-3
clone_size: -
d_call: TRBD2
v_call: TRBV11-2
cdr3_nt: TGTGCCAGCAGCTTCGGGACTAGCGGGACACTAACAGATACGCAGTATTTT
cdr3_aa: CASSFGTSGTLTDTQYF

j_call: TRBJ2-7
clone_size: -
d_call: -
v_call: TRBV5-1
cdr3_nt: TGCGCCAGCAGCTCGGAGGGCGGGGAGCAGTACTTC
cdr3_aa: CASSSEGGEQYF

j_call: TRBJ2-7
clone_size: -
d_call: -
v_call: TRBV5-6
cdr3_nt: TGTGCCAGCAGCCCAGGGACCACCACCTGGGCGCAGTACTTC
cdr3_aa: CASSPGTTTWAQYF

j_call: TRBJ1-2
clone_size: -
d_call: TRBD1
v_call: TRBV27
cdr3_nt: TGTGCCAGCAGCAGAGGGGGCTCACTCTATGGCTACACCTTC
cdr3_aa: CASSRGGSLYGYTF

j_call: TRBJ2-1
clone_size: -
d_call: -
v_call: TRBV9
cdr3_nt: TGTGCCAGCAGCGTAGAGAGGGGAGCCCTACCACCGAATGAGCAGTTCTTC
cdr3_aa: CASSVERGALPPNEQFF

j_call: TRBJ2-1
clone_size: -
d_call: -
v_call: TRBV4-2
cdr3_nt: TGTGCCAGCAGCCAAGAAGGGGCCGCAGGCGTTCAGCAGTTCTTC
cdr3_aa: CASSQEGAAGVQQFF

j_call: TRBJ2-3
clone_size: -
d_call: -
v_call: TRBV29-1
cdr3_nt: TGCAGCGTCGACGGTAGGGGACCCCCAGAGACAGATACGCAGTATTTT
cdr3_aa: CSVDGRGPPETDTQYF

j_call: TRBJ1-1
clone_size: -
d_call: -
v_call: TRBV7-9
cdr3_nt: TGTGCCAGCAGCTTAGAGGGTAAAATTGAAGCTTTCTTT
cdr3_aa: CASSLEGKIEAFF

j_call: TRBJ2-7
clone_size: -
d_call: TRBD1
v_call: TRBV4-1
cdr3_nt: TGCGCCAGCAGCTTCGACAGGGGATACGAGCAGTACTTC
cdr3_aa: CASSFDRGYEQYF

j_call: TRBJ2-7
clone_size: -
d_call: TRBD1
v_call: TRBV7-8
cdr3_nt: TGTGCCAGCAGCCAAGGGGGCCCTAACGACCGCGAGCAGTACTTC
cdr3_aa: CASSQGGPNDREQYF

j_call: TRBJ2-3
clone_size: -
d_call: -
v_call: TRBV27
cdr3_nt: TGTGCCAGCAGTTTACTGAGCACAGATACGCAGTATTTT
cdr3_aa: CASSLLSTDTQYF

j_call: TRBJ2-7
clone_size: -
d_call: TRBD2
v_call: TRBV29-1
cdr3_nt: TGCAGCGTTGAAGATGCGGCCGCGGGGGGTCACTACGAGCAGTACTTC
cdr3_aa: CSVEDAAAGGHYEQYF

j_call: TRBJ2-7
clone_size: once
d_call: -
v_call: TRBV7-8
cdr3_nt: TGTGCCAGCAGCTTAGGCGAGGGGGGTGCTGGTTTCTACGAGCAGTACTTC
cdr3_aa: CASSLGEGGAGFYEQYF

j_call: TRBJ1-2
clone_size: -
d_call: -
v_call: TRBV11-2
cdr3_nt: TGTGCCAGCAGCTTAGGGCAGAGTCTTGGCTACACCTTC
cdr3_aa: CASSLGQSLGYTF